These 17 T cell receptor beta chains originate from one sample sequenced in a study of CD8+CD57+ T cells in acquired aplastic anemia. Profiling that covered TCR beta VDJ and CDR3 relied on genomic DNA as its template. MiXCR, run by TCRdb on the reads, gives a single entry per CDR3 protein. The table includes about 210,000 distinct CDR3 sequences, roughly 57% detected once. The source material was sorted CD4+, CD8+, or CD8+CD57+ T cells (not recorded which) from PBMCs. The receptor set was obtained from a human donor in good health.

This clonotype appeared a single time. The DNA of the CDR3 is TGTGCCAGCAGTGTAAGGGCTAGCGGCTCCTACGAGCAGTACTTC. Translated, it gives CASSVRASGSYEQYF. The J gene is TRBJ2-7, the V gene TRBV6-4, with TRBD2 matching 7 bases. The CDR3 has 15 residues. J was trimmed by 0 bases and V by 4 bases; bases with no gene match: 6. Per the germline V gene, CDR1 is MRHNA and CDR2 is SNTAGT.

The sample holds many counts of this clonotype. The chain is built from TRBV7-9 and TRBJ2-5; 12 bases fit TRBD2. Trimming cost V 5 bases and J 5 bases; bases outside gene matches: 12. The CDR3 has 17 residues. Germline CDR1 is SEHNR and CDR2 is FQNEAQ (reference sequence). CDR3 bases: TGTGCCAGCAGCCCCACCCTGACTAGCGGGGGTGGGGAGACCCAGTACTTC. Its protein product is CASSPTLTSGGGETQYF.

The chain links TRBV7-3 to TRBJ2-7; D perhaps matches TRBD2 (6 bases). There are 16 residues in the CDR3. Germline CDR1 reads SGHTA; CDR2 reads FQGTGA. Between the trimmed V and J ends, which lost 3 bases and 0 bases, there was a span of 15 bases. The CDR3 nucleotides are TGTGCCAGCAGCTTTTCACTACTAGCACCCTCCTACGAGCAGTACTTC. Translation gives CASSFSLLAPSYEQYF.

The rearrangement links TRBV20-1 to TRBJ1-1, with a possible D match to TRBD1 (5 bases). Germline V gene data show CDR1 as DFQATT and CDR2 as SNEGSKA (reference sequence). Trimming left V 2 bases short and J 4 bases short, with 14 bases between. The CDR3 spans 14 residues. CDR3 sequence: CSARSGSSRTEAFF. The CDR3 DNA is TGCAGTGCTAGATCAGGGTCTTCCCGCACTGAAGCTTTCTTT.

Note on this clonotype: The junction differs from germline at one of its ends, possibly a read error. The CDR3, as DNA: TGTGCTAGCAGCTTAGTGGGAGGGAAAGGGGAGACCCAGTACTTC. Translated, it gives CASSLVGGKGETQYF. The chain links TRBV7-7 to TRBJ2-5; 7 nucleotides match TRBD2. The CDR3 is made up of 15 amino acids. Germline V gives CDR1 SSHAT, CDR2 FNYEAQ (reference sequence).

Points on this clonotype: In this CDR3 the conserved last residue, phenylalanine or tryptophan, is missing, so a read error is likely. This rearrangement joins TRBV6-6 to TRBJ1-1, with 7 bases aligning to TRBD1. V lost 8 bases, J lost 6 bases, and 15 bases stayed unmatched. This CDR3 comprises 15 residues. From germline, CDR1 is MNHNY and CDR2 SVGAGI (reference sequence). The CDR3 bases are TGTGCCAGCCGGCAAATAGGGGGCGAAGGGCCTGAAGCTTTCCTT. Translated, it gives CASRQIGGEGPEAFL.

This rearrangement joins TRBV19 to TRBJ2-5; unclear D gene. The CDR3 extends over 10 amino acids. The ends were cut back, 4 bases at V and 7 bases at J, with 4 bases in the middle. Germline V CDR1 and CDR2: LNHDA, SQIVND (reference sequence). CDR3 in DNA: TGTGCCAGTAGTACCGGGACCCAGTACTTC. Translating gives CASSTGTQYF.

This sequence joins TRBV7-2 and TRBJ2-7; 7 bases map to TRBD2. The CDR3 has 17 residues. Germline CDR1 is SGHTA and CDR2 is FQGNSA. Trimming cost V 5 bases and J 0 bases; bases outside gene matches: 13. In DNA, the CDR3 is TGTGCCAGCAGCCAAGAGTTCCGGGGCGGGAGCTCCTACGAGCAGTACTTC. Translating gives CASSQEFRGGSSYEQYF. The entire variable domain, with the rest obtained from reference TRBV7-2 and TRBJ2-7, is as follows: GAGVSQSPSNKVTEKGKDVELRCDPISGHTALYWYRQSLGQGLEFLIYFQGNSAPDKSGLPSDRFSAERTGGSVSTLTIQRTQQEDSAVYLCASSQEFRGGSSYEQYFGPGTRLTVT.

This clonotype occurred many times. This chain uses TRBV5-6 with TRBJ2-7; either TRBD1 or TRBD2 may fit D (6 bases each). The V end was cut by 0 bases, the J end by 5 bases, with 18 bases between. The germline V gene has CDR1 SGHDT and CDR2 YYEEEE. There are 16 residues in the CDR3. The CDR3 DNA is TGTGCCAGCAGCTTGGTGGGGTCGGGGGCATCCGACGAGCAGTACTTC. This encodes CASSLVGSGASDEQYF.

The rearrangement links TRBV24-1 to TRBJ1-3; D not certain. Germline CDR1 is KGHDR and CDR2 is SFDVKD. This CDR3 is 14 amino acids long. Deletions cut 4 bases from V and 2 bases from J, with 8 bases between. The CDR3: CATSEGVTGNTIYF. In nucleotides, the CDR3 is TGTGCCACCAGTGAGGGTGTAACTGGAAACACCATATATTTT.

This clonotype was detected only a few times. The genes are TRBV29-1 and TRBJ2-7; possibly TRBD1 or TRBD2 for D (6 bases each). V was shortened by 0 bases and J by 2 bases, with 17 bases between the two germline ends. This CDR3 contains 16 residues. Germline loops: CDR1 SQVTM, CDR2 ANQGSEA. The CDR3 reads CSVEDLGGRTTYEQYF. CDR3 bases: TGCAGCGTTGAAGATCTCGGGGGCCGAACCACCTACGAGCAGTACTTC.

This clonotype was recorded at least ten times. The CDR3 loop is CASSLKSGSSYNSPLHF. For the CDR3, the DNA is TGCGCCAGCAGCCTCAAGTCGGGAAGCTCCTATAATTCACCCCTCCACTTT. The chain is built from TRBV4-1 and TRBJ1-6, with D unresolved. V lost 4 bases to trimming and J lost 0 bases, with 13 bases between them. Germline CDR1 MGHRA, CDR2 YSYEKL. This CDR3 is 17 amino acids long.

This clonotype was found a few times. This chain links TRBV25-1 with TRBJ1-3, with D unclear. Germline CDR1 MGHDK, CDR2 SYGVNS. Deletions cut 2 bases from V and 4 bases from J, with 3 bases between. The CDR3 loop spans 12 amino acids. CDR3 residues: CASSEVGNTIYF. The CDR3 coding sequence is TGTGCCAGCAGTGAAGTGGGAAACACCATATATTTT.

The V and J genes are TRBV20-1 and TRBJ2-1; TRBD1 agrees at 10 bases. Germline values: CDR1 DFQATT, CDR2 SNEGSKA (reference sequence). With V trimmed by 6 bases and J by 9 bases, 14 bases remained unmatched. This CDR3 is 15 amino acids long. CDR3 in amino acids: CSAHGTGVPGGEQFF. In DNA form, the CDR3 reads TGCAGTGCGCACGGGACAGGGGTTCCAGGTGGTGAGCAGTTCTTC.

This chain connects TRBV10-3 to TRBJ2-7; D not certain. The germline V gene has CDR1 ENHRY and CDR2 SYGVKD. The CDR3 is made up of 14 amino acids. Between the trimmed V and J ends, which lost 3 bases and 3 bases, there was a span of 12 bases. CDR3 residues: CAISETDINYEQYF. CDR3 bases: TGTGCCATCAGTGAAACCGACATCAACTACGAGCAGTACTTC.

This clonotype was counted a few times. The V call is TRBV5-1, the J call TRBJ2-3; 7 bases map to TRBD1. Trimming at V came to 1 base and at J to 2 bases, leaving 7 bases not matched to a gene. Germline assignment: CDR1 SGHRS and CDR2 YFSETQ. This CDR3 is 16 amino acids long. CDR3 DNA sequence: TGCGCCAGCAGCTTGTTACAGGGGCTGTACACAGATACGCAGTATTTT. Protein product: CASSLLQGLYTDTQYF.

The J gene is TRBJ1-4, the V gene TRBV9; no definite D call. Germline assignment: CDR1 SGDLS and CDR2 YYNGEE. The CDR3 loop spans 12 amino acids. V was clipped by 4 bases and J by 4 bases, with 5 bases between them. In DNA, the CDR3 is TGTGCCAGCAGCACGGATAATGAAAAACTGTTTTTT. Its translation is CASSTDNEKLFF.